The subject of this entry is one T cell receptor (beta chain). The CDR3 contains 14 residues. The germline V gene encodes CDR1 SGHAT and CDR2 FQNNGV. Trimming cost V 2 bases and J 5 bases; bases outside gene matches: 4. This record belongs to a study of blood T cell repertoires in COVID-19. In the source study's methods: Estimation of nucleated cell counts relied on the amplification of reference gene primers. Using immunoSEQ multiplex PCR, the repertoire was profiled, and TCRdb retains in-frame clones only, with some absent. Clone size and V and J calls were adopted from that table, with D and trimming inferred from the DNA. The sample lists 10,000 or so clones, about 90% occurring once.

The TCR sequence derives from a human donor in a cohort sampled during active COVID-19. The V and J genes are TRBV11-2 and TRBJ2-5; 8 nucleotides align to TRBD1. Sequencing was carried out using peripheral blood. CDR3: CASSLSGGAETQYF. The CDR3 region has the DNA TGTGCCAGCAGCTTATCAGGGGGCGCGGAGACCCAGTACTTC.